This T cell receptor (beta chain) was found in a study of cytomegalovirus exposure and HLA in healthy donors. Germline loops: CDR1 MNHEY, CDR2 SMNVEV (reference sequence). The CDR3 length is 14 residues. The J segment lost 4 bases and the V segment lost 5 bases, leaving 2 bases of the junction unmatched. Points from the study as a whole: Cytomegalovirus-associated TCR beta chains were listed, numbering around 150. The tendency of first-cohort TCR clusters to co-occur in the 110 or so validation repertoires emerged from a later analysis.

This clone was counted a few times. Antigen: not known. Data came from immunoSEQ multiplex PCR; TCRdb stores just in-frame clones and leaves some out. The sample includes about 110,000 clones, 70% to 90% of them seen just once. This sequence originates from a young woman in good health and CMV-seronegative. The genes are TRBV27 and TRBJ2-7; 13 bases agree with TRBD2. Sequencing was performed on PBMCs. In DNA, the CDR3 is TGTGCCAGCAGTCCGGGACTAGCGGGATACGAGCAGTACTTC. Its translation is CASSPGLAGYEQYF.